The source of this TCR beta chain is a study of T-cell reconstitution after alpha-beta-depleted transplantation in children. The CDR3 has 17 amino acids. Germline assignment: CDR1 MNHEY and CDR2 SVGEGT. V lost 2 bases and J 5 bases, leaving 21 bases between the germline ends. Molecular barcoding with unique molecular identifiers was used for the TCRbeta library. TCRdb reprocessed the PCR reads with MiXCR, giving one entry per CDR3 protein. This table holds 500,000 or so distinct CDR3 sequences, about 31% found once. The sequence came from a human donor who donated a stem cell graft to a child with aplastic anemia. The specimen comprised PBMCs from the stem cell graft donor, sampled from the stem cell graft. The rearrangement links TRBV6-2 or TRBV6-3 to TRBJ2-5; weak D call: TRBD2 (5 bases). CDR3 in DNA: TGTGCCAGCAGTTACGGCTTAGCGTCCTCCTTGGGGGAGACCCAGTACTTC. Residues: CASSYGLASSLGETQYF.